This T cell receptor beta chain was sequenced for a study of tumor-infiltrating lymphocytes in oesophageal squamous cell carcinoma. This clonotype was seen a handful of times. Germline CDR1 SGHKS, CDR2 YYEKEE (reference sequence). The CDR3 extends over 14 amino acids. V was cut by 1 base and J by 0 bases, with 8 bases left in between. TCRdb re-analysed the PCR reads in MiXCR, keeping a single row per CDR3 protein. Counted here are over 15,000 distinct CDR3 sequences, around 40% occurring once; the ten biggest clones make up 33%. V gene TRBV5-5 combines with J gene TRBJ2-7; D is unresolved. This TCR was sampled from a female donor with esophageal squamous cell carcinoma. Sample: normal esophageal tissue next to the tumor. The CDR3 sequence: CASSLPFRSYEQYF. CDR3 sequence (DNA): TGTGCCAGCAGCTTGCCTTTCCGCTCCTACGAGCAGTACTTC.